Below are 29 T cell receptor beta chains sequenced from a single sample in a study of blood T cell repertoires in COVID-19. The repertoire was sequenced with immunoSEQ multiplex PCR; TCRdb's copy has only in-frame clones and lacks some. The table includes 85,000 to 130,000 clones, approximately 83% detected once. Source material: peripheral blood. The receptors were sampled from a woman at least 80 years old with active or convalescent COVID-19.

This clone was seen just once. Here the CDR3 reads CASSETGGYGYTF. CDR3 bases: TGTGCCAGCAGTGAGACAGGGGGCTATGGCTACACCTTC. The rearrangement links TRBV2 to TRBJ1-2; TRBD1 matches 9 bases. The CDR3 covers 13 residues. V was clipped by 3 bases and J by 4 bases; unmatched bases: 0. Germline-derived CDR1 and CDR2 are SNHLY and FYNNEI.

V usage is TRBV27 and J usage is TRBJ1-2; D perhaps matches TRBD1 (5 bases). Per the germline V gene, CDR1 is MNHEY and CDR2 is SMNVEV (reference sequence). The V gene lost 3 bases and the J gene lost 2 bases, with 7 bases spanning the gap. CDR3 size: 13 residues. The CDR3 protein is CASSLGPNYGYTF. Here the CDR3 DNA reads TGTGCCAGCAGTTTGGGGCCGAACTATGGCTACACCTTC.

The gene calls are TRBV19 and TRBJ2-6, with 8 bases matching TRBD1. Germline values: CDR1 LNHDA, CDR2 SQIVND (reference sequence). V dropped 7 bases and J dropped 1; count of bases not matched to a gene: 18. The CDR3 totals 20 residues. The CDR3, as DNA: TGTGCCAGTACCAATCTGAGACAGGGGCCCCGATGGTCTGGGGCCAACGTCCTGACTTTC. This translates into CASTNLRQGPRWSGANVLTF.

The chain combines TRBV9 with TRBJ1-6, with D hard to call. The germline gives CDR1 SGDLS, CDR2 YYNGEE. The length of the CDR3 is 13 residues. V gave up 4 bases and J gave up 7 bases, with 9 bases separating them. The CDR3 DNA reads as TGTGCCAGCAGCCCGCGTACCAATTCACCCCTCCACTTT. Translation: CASSPRTNSPLHF.

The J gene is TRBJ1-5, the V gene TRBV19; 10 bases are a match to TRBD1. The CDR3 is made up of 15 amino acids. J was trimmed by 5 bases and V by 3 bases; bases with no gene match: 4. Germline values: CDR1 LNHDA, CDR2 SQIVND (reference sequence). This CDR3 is CASSILDRGYQPQHF. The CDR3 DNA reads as TGTGCCAGTAGTATCCTGGACAGGGGGTATCAGCCCCAGCATTTT.

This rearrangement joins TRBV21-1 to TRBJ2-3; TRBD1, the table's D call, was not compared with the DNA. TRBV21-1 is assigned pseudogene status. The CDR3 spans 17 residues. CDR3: CASSKPHRTGPTDTQYF. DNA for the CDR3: TGTGCCAGCAGCAAACCCCACCGGACAGGGCCCACAGATACGCAGTATTTT.

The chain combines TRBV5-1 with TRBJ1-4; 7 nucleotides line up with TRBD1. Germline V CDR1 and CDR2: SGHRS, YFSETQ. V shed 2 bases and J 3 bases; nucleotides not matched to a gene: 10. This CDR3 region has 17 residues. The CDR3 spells CASSFRNTGAPNEKLFF. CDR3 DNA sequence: TGCGCCAGCAGCTTCCGGAACACAGGGGCCCCTAATGAAAAACTGTTTTTT. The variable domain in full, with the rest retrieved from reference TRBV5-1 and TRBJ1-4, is KAGVTQTPRYLIKTRGQQVTLSCSPISGHRSVSWYQQTPGQGLQFLFEYFSETQRNKGNFPGRFSGRQFSNSRSEMNVSTLELGDSALYLCASSFRNTGAPNEKLFFGSGTQLSVL.

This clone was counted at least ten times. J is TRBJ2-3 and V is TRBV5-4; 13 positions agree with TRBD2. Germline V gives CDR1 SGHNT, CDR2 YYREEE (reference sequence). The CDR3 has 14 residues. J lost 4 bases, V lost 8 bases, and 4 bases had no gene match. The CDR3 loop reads CASWGLAGPDTQYF. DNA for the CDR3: TGTGCCAGTTGGGGACTAGCGGGGCCAGATACGCAGTATTTT.

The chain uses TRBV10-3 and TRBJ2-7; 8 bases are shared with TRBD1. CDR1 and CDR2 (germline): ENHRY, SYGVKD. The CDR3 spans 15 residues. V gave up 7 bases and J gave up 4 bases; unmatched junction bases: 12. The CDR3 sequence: CAINPGTGGMYEQYF. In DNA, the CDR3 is TGTGCCATCAACCCCGGGACAGGAGGGATGTACGAGCAGTACTTC.

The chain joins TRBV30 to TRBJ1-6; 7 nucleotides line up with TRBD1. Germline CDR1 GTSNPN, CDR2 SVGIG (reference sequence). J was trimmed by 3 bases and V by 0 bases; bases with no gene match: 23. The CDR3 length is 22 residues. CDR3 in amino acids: CAWSVPRRDKGATRSYNSPLHF. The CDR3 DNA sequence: TGTGCCTGGAGTGTCCCTCGACGGGACAAGGGGGCTACCAGGAGCTATAATTCACCCCTCCACTTT.

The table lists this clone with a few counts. The CDR3 DNA sequence: TGTGCCATCAGTGGAAGCGGGGGGGCTTCCTACAATGAGCAGTTCTTC. Translated, it gives CAISGSGGASYNEQFF. The chain uses TRBV10-3 and TRBJ2-1, with 10 bases that match TRBD2. The CDR3 covers 16 residues. Per the germline V gene, CDR1 is ENHRY and CDR2 is SYGVKD. After removal of 4 bases from V and 1 base from J, the junction contained 4 bases not matched to a gene.

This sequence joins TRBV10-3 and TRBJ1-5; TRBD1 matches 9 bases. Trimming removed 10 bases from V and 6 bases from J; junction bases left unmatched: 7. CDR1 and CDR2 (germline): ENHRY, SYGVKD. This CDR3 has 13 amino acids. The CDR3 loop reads CATRQGDGQPQHF. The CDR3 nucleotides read TGTGCCACAAGACAGGGGGATGGTCAGCCCCAGCATTTT.

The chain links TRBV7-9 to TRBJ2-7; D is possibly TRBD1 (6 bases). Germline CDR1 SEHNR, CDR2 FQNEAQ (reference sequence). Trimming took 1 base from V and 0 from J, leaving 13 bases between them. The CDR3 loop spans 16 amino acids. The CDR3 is CASSLVGGYSSYEQYF. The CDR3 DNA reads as TGTGCCAGCAGCTTAGTTGGGGGCTATAGCTCCTACGAGCAGTACTTC. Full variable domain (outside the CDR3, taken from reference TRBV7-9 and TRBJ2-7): DTGVSQNPRHKITKRGQNVTFRCDPISEHNRLYWYRQTLGQGPEFLTYFQNEAQLEKSRLLSDRFSAERPKGSFSTLEIQRTEQGDSAMYLCASSLVGGYSSYEQYFGPGTRLTVT.

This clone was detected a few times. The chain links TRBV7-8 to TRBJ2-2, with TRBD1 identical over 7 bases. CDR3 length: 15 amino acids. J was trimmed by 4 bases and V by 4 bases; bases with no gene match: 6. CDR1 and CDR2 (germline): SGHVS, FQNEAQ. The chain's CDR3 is CASSSAGGATGELFF. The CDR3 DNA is TGTGCCAGCAGCTCCGCAGGGGGAGCCACCGGGGAGCTGTTTTTT.

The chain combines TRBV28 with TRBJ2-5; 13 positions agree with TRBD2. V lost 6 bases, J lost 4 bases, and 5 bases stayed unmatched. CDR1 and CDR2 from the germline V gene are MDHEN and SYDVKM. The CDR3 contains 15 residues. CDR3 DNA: TGTGCCAGCAGGCGGACTAGCGGGGGACGAGAGACCCAGTACTTC. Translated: CASRRTSGGRETQYF.

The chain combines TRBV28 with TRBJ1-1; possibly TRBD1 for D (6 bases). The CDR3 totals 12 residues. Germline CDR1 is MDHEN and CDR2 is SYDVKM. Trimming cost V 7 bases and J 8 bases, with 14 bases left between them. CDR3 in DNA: TGTGCCAGCAATCATCCCGGACAGGAAGCTTTCTTT. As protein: CASNHPGQEAFF.

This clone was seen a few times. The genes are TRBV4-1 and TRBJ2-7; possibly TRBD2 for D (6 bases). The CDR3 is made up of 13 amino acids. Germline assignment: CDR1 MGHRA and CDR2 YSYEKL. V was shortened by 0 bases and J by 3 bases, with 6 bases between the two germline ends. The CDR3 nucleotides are TGCGCCAGCAGCCAAGAGGAGGGCTACGAGCAGTACTTC. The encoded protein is CASSQEEGYEQYF.

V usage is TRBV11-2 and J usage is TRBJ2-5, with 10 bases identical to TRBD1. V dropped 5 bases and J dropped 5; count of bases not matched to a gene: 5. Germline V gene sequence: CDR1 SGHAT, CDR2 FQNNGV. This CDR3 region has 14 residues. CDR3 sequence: CASSRQGASETQYF. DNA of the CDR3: TGTGCCAGCAGCCGACAGGGGGCAAGCGAGACCCAGTACTTC.

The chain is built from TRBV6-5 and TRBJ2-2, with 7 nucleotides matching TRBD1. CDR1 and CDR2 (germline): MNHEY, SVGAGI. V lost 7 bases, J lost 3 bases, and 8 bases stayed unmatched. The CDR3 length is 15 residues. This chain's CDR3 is CASMEDRTDTGELFF. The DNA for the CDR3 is TGTGCCAGCATGGAGGACAGGACCGACACCGGGGAGCTGTTTTTT.

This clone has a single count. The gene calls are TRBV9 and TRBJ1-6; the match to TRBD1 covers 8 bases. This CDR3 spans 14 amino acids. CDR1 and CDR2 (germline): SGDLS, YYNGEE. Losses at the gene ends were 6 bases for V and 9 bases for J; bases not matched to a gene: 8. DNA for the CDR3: TGTGCCAGCACCACCGGGCAGGGGGCTTCACCCCTCCACTTT. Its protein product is CASTTGQGASPLHF.

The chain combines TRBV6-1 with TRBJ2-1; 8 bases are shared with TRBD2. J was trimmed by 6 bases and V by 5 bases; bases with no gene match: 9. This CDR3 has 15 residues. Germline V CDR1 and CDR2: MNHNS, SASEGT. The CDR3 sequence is CASSFGRGGGNEQFF. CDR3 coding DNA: TGTGCCAGCAGTTTCGGCCGGGGGGGAGGCAATGAGCAGTTCTTC.

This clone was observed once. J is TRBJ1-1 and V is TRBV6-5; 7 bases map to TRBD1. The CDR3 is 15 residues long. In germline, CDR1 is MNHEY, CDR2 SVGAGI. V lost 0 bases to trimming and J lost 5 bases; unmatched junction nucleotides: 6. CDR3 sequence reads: CASSYSPGGRTEAFF. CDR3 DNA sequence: TGTGCCAGCAGTTACTCGCCAGGGGGTAGGACTGAAGCTTTCTTT.

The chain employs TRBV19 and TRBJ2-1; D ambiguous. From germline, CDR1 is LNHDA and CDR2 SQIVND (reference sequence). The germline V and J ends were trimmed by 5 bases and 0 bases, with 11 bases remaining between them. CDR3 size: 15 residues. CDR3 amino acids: CASSVAVSSYNEQFF. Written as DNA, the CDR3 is TGTGCCAGTAGTGTGGCGGTGAGCTCCTACAATGAGCAGTTCTTC.

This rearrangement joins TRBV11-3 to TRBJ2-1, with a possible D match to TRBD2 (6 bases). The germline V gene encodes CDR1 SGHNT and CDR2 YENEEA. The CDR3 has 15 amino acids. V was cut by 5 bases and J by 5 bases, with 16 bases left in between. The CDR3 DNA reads TGTGCCAGCAGCGTCGGGGGTACTACGGACAATGAGCAGTTCTTC. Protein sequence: CASSVGGTTDNEQFF.

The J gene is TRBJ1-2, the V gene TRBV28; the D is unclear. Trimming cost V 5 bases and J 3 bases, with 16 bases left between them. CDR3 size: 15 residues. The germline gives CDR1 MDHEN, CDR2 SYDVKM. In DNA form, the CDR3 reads TGTGCCAGCAGTCCGAGTTCGAGGGTTTACTATGGCTACACCTTC. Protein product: CASSPSSRVYYGYTF.

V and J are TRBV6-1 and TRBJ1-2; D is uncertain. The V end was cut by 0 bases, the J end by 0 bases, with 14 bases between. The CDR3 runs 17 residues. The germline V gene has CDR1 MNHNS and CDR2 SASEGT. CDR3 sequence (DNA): TGTGCCAGCAGTGAAGCCGGTTTAACCCGAGCTAACTATGGCTACACCTTC. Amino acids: CASSEAGLTRANYGYTF.

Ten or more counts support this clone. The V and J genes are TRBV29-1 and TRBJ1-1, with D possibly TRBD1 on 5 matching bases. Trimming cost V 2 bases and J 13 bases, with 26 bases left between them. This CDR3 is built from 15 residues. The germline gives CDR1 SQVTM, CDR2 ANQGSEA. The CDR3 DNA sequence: TGCAGCGTTGAATGGATCGGGGGGGAAGTGAGAGTGGGTTTCTTT. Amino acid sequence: CSVEWIGGEVRVGFF.

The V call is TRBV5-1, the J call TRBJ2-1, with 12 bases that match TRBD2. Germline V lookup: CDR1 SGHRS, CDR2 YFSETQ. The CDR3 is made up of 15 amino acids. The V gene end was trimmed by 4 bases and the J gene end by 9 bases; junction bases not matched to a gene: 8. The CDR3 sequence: CASSPLAGGDGEQFF. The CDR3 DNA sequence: TGCGCCAGCAGCCCCCTAGCGGGAGGGGACGGTGAGCAGTTCTTC. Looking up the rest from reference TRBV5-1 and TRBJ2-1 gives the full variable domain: KAGVTQTPRYLIKTRGQQVTLSCSPISGHRSVSWYQQTPGQGLQFLFEYFSETQRNKGNFPGRFSGRQFSNSRSEMNVSTLELGDSALYLCASSPLAGGDGEQFFGPGTRLTVL.

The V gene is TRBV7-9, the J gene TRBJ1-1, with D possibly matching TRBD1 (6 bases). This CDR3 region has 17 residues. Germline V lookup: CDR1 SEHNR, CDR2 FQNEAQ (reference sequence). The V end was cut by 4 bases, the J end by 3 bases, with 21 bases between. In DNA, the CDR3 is TGTGCCAGCAGCTCCCGGCGCCGGACAGAAGGGGACACTGAAGCTTTCTTT. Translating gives CASSSRRRTEGDTEAFF.